Each of the 20 T cell receptor beta chains below was sequenced from the same sample in a study of T cell repertoires in cytomegalovirus infection. One entry per CDR3 protein results from TCRdb running MiXCR on the reads. The sample holds approximately 1,000,000 distinct CDR3 sequences, around a third seen once. These TCRs' antigens remain unknown. The sequencing used cultured CD8+ T cells from PBMCs, collected from culture after CMV antigen stimulation. These receptors were obtained from a human donor in good health (CMV status not recorded). Some clones in this sample may be carry-over from other donors' samples.

The chain employs TRBV20-1 and TRBJ2-1; 9 nucleotides align to TRBD2. CDR1 is DFQATT and CDR2 is SNEGSKA in the germline V gene (reference sequence). V was clipped by 1 base and J by 4 bases; unmatched bases: 5. The CDR3 has 15 residues. CDR3 protein: CSARGMTSGYNEQFF. CDR3 nucleotides: TGCAGTGCTAGAGGAATGACTAGCGGATACAATGAGCAGTTCTTC.

The CDR3 nucleotides are TGTGCCAGCAGCTCGGGAAGTCCTAGCGGGCTGTACTTC. Residues: CASSSGSPSGLYF. This sequence joins TRBV11-3 and TRBJ2-5; 8 bases fit TRBD2. CDR1 is SGHNT, CDR2 YENEEA, per germline. The CDR3 is 13 amino acids. V gave up 4 bases and J gave up 13 bases; unmatched junction bases: 11.

CDR3 sequence: CASSRLQDTSSYNEQFF. For the CDR3, the DNA is TGCGCCAGCAGCCGCCTCCAGGACACGAGCTCCTACAATGAGCAGTTCTTC. The gene calls are TRBV4-1 and TRBJ2-1; a possible D gene is TRBD1 (5 bases). The V end lost 4 bases, the J end lost 0 bases, and 16 bases lay between the germline ends. Looked up from germline, CDR1 is MGHRA and CDR2 is YSYEKL. The CDR3 consists of 17 residues.

The rearrangement links TRBV7-9 to TRBJ1-1; the match to TRBD1 covers 7 bases. Looked up from germline, CDR1 is SEHNR and CDR2 is FQNEAQ (reference sequence). There are 18 residues in the CDR3. Trimming took 3 bases from V and 1 from J; bases not matched to a gene: 14. The CDR3, as DNA: TGTGCCAGCAGCTTCCCCCCCCGGGACAGTTGGGCGAACACTGAAGCTTTCTTT. The encoded protein is CASSFPPRDSWANTEAFF.

This clonotype was seen only a few times. The chain carries TRBV5-1 and TRBJ2-1; TRBD1 matches at 8 bases. CDR1 SGHRS and CDR2 YFSETQ come from the germline V gene. CDR3 length: 11 residues. V lost 7 bases, J lost 9 bases, and 3 bases stayed unmatched. CDR3 protein: CASGQGTEQFF. CDR3 bases: TGCGCCAGCGGACAGGGTACTGAGCAGTTCTTC.

The chain joins TRBV9 to TRBJ1-2; unclear D gene. V shed 0 bases and J shed 5 bases, with 11 bases lying between them. Germline assignment: CDR1 SGDLS and CDR2 YYNGEE. The CDR3 is 14 amino acids. The CDR3, as DNA: TGTGCCAGCAGCGTAGGGGAGCCAACGTATGGCTACACCTTC. Its protein product is CASSVGEPTYGYTF.

This clonotype was detected only a few times. The chain links TRBV19 to TRBJ2-2, with D hard to call. The CDR3 covers 12 residues. Trimming shortened V by 5 bases and J by 5 bases, and 6 bases separated the two germline ends. Looked up from germline, CDR1 is LNHDA and CDR2 is SQIVND (reference sequence). The CDR3 is CASSFWTGELFF. Written as DNA, the CDR3 is TGTGCCAGTAGTTTCTGGACCGGGGAGCTGTTTTTT.

V and J are TRBV19 and TRBJ1-1; D may be TRBD1 (5 bases). Per the germline V gene, CDR1 is LNHDA and CDR2 is SQIVND (reference sequence). Between the trimmed V and J ends, which lost 3 bases and 0 bases, there was a span of 17 bases. The CDR3 contains 17 residues. This chain's CDR3 is CASSMGTGEDMNTEAFF. For the CDR3, the DNA is TGTGCCAGTAGTATGGGAACTGGGGAGGACATGAACACTGAAGCTTTCTTT. The full variable domain, its missing parts supplied by reference TRBV19 and TRBJ1-1, is DGGITQSPKYLFRKEGQNVTLSCEQNLNHDAMYWYRQDPGQGLRLIYYSQIVNDFQKGDIAEGYSVSREKKESFPLTVTSAQKNPTAFYLCASSMGTGEDMNTEAFFGQGTRLTVV.

The chain uses TRBV14 and TRBJ1-2; TRBD1 might be the D (6 bases). V shed 1 base and J shed 6 bases, with 18 bases lying between them. CDR3 length: 16 amino acids. The germline V gene encodes CDR1 SGHDN and CDR2 FVKESK. CDR3 sequence: CASSQAGGGANDGYTF. Written as DNA, the CDR3 is TGTGCCAGCAGCCAAGCCGGGGGGGGCGCCAACGATGGCTACACCTTC.

The rearrangement uses TRBV12-3 or TRBV12-4 and TRBJ1-1, with a possible D match to TRBD1 (5 bases). Trimming stripped 9 bases from V and 8 bases from J, with 13 bases between. This CDR3 spans 11 amino acids. The CDR3 sequence: CASGGASEAFF. The CDR3 bases are TGTGCCAGTGGTGGGGCGTCCGAAGCTTTCTTT.

Regarding this clonotype: With a much larger clone just one base away, this may be a read error. The chain has TRBV7-2 and TRBJ1-2; 10 bases fit TRBD1. The CDR3 spans 14 residues. Germline V gives CDR1 SGHTA, CDR2 FQGNSA. V lost 5 bases to trimming and J lost 10 bases; unmatched junction nucleotides: 10. CDR3 DNA sequence: TGTGCCAGCAGCGGAAACGACAGGGGGCCTGACTACACCTTC. Translated: CASSGNDRGPDYTF. The full variable domain, in which reference TRBV7-2 and TRBJ1-2 provide the parts outside the CDR3, is GAGVSQSPSNKVTEKGKDVELRCDPISGHTALYWYRQSLGQGLEFLIYFQGNSAPDKSGLPSDRFSAERTGGSVSTLTIQRTQQEDSAVYLCASSGNDRGPDYTFGSGTRLTVV.

Concerning this clonotype itself: A junction boundary mismatches the germline segment, possibly from a read error. V gene TRBV10-3 combines with J gene TRBJ2-1; possibly TRBD2 for D (5 bases). Germline CDR1 reads ENHRY; CDR2 reads SYGVKD. There are 19 residues in the CDR3. The CDR3 here is CAISESKCRTHPSYNERFF. The CDR3 region has the DNA TGTGCCATCAGTGAGTCGAAATGCAGGACCCATCCTAGCTACAATGAGCGGTTCTTC.

This chain joins TRBV6-5 and TRBJ2-1, with 11 bases fitting TRBD2. Germline assignment: CDR1 MNHEY and CDR2 SVGAGI. Germline trimming cut 5 bases from V and 5 bases from J; bases unmatched to any gene: 14. The CDR3 length is 18 residues. As DNA, the CDR3 is TGTGCCAGCAGTCGTCAAAGCTCAACTAGCGGGGGACACAATGAGCAGTTCTTC. This codes for CASSRQSSTSGGHNEQFF.

This clonotype turned up a few times. V usage is TRBV27 and J usage is TRBJ2-2, with TRBD1 matching 7 bases. The germline CDR1 and CDR2 sequences are MNHEY and SMNVEV (reference sequence). The V gene end was trimmed by 5 bases and the J gene end by 5 bases; junction bases not matched to a gene: 5. The CDR3 length is 14 residues. The CDR3 reads CASSTGVLTGELFF. CDR3 nucleotides: TGTGCCAGCAGTACAGGGGTTTTAACCGGGGAGCTGTTTTTT.

The J gene is TRBJ1-5, the V gene TRBV4-1; 7 positions agree with TRBD1. The CDR3 extends over 19 amino acids. Looked up from germline, CDR1 is MGHRA and CDR2 is YSYEKL. V shed 1 base and J 0 bases; nucleotides not matched to a gene: 12. DNA for the CDR3: TGCGCCAGCAGCCAAGTGGCTTTTGCAGGGGGTTATAGCAATCAGCCCCAGCATTTT. This encodes CASSQVAFAGGYSNQPQHF.

Concerning this clonotype itself: A much more abundant neighbour one base away suggests this may be a read error. The CDR3 reads CASSGGQINTGELFF. DNA of the CDR3: TGTGCCAGCAGTGGGGGCCAGATAAACACCGGGGAGCTGTTTTTT. The V and J genes are TRBV7-9 and TRBJ2-2, with a possible D match to TRBD1 (6 bases). V was trimmed by 6 bases and J by 2 bases, leaving 13 bases between them. There are 15 residues in the CDR3. Germline V CDR1 and CDR2: SEHNR, FQNEAQ (reference sequence).

This clonotype was detected a few times. The V call is TRBV19, the J call TRBJ2-5, with D hard to call. The V end was cut by 5 bases, the J end by 5 bases, with 12 bases between. The germline V gene encodes CDR1 LNHDA and CDR2 SQIVND (reference sequence). The CDR3 contains 13 residues. The CDR3 spells CASSYGLRETQYF. Written as DNA, the CDR3 is TGTGCCAGTAGTTATGGCCTTCGGGAGACCCAGTACTTC.

This clonotype has only a few counts. The chain carries TRBV24-1 and TRBJ2-4, with D perhaps TRBD1 or TRBD2 (5 bases each). V lost 2 bases to trimming and J lost 6 bases, with 7 bases between them. Looked up from germline, CDR1 is KGHDR and CDR2 is SFDVKD. CDR3 size: 13 residues. The CDR3 loop reads CATSDSGTNIQYF. CDR3 coding DNA: TGTGCCACCAGTGATTCCGGGACAAACATTCAGTACTTC.

The chain employs TRBV6-1 and TRBJ1-2; TRBD1 matches 8 bases. J was trimmed by 3 bases and V by 8 bases; bases with no gene match: 11. Per germline, CDR1 MNHNS and CDR2 SASEGT. The CDR3 extends over 15 amino acids. The CDR3 DNA reads TGTGCCAGCCAACCTTTAGACAGGGGTGACTATGGCTACACCTTC. This sequence encodes CASQPLDRGDYGYTF.

To note about this clonotype: A clone one base away is much larger, so this may be a read error. The chain recombines TRBV7-9 with TRBJ2-6; D ambiguous. This CDR3 is 14 amino acids long. Trimming shortened V by 5 bases and J by 3 bases, and 8 bases separated the two germline ends. Germline V CDR1 and CDR2: SEHNR, FQNEAQ (reference sequence). In DNA, the CDR3 is TGTGCCAGCAGCAACATAGGTGGGGCCAACGTCCTGACTTTC. This gives the protein CASSNIGGANVLTF.